This T cell receptor (beta chain) appears in the sequencing data of a study of T cell responses to AZD1222 COVID-19 vaccine. The study, taken as a whole, reports: Researchers took repertoire samples only after the peak T cell response had come. Across spike, vaccine-associated CD4 TCRs were found, dominant at 160-218 and 743-854.

A single count supports this clone. Its cognate antigen is unknown. CDR1 MNHEY and CDR2 SMNVEV come from the germline V gene (reference sequence). The CDR3 totals 14 residues. Trimming took 6 bases from V and 2 from J; bases not matched to a gene: 7. Method: immunoSEQ multiplex PCR; TCRdb's copy keeps in-frame clones and lacks some. The sample lists over 85,000 clones; roughly 89% were seen once. This chain connects TRBV27 to TRBJ2-7, with 7 bases matching TRBD2. The clonotype comes from an adult who received the AZD1222 COVID-19 vaccine. Source: peripheral blood, taken 28 days after the second AZD1222 dose. The CDR3 is CASSLTGLAYEQYF. In DNA, the CDR3 is TGTGCCAGCAGCCTTACAGGACTAGCCTACGAGCAGTACTTC.